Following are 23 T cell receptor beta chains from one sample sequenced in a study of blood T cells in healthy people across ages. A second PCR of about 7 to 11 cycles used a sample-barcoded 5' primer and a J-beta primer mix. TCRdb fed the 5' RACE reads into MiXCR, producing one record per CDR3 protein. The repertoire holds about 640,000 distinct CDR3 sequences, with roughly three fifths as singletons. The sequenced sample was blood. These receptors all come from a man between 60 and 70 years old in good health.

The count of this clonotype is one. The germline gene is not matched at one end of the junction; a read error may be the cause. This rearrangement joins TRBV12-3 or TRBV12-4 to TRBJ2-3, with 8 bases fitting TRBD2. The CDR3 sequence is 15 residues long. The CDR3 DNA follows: TGTGCCAGCAGTCAACAGCGGGGGAGCACGGATACGCAGTATTTT. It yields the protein CASSQQRGSTDTQYF.

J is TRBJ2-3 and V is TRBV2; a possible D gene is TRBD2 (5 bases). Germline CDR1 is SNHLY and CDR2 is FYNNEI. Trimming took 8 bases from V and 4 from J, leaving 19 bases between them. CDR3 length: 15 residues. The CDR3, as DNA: TGTGCCAGCTTCTATGGACTCCTCGGGGCAGATACGCAGTATTTT. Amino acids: CASFYGLLGADTQYF.

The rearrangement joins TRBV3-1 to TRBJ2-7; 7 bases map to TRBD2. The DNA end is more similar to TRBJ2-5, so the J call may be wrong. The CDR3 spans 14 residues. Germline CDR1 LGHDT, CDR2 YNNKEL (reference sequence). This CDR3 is CASTQTSSRQTQYF. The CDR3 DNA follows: TGTGCCAGCACCCAGACTAGCAGCCGACAGACCCAGTACTTC.

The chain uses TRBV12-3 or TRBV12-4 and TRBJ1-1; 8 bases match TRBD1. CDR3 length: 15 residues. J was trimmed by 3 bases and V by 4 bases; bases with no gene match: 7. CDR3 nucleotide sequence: TGTGCCAGCAGTTCCCGGACAGGGATGGACACTGAAGCTTTCTTT. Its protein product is CASSSRTGMDTEAFF.

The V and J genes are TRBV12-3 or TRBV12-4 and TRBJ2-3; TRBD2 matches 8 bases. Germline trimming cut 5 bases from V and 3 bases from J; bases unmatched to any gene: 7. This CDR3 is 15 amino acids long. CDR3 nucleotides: TGTGCCAGCAGTCCGGGACTAGTGGGGACAGATACGCAGTATTTT. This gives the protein CASSPGLVGTDTQYF.

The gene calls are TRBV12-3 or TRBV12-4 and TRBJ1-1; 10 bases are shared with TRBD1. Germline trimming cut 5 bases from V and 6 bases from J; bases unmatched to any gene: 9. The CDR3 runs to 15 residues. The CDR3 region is CASSVPGQGTPEAFF. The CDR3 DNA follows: TGTGCCAGCAGTGTCCCGGGACAGGGGACGCCTGAAGCTTTCTTT.

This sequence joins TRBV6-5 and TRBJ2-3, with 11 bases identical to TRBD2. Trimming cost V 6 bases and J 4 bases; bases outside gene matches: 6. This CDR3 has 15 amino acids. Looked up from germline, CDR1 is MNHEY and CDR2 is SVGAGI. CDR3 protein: CASRLTSGGADTQYF. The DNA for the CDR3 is TGTGCCAGCAGGCTTACTAGCGGGGGAGCAGATACGCAGTATTTT.

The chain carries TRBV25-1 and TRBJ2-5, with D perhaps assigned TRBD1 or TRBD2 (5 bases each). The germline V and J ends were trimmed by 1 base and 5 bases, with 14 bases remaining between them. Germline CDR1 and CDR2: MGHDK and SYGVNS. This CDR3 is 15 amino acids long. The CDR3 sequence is CASSEWAGSGETQYF. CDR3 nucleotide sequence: TGTGCCAGCAGTGAATGGGCAGGGTCGGGGGAGACCCAGTACTTC.

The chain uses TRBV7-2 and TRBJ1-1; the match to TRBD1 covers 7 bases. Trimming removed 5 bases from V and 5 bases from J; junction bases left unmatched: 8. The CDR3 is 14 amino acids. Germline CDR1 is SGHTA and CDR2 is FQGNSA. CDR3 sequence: CASSIEYRGTEAFF. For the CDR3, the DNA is TGTGCCAGCAGCATTGAATACAGGGGAACTGAAGCTTTCTTT.

CDR3 loop: CASSLTAQGVYEQYF. For the CDR3, the DNA is TGTGCCAGCAGCTTAACTGCGCAGGGGGTCTACGAGCAGTACTTC. This chain links TRBV7-2 with TRBJ2-5; 7 nucleotides agree with TRBD1. The J call may be faulty, since TRBJ2-7 better matches the DNA end. Germline loops: CDR1 SGHTA, CDR2 FQGNSA. This CDR3 spans 15 amino acids.

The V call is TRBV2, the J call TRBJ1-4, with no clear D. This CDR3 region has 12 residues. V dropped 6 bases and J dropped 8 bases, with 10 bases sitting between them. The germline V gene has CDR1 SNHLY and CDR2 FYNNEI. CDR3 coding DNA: TGTGCCAGCAGACCTTGGACGGAAAAACTGTTTTTT. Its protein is CASRPWTEKLFF.

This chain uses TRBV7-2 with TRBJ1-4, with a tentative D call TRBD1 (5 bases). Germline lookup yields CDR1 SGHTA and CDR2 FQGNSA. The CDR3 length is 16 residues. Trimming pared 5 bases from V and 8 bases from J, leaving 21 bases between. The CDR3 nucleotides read TGTGCCAGCAGCGTAGACAGTGACTTGAGGTCCGAAAAACTGTTTTTT. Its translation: CASSVDSDLRSEKLFF.

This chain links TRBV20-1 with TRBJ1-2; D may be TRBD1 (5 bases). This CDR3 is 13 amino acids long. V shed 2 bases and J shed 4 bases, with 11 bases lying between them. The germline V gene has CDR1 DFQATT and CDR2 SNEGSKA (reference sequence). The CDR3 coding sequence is TGCAGTGCTAGAAGGGGAGAGGCCTATGGCTACACCTTC. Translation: CSARRGEAYGYTF.

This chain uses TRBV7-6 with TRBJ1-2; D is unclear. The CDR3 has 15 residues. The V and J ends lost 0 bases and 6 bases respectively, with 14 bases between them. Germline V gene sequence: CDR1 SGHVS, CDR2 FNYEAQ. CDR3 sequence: CASSLAEGREDGYTF. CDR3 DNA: TGTGCCAGCAGCTTAGCTGAGGGTAGGGAAGATGGCTACACCTTC.

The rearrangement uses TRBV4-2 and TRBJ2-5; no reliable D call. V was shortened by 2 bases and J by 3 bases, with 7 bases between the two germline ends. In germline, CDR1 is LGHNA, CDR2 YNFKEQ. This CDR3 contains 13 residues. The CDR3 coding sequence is TGTGCCAGCAGCCAACGCATAAAAGAGACCCAGTACTTC. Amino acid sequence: CASSQRIKETQYF.

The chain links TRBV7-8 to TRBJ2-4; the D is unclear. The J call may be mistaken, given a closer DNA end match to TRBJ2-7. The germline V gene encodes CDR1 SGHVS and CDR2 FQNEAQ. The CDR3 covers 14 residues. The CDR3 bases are TGTGCCAGCAGCTTAACGGGCGTTACCTACGAGCAGTACTTC. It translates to CASSLTGVTYEQYF.

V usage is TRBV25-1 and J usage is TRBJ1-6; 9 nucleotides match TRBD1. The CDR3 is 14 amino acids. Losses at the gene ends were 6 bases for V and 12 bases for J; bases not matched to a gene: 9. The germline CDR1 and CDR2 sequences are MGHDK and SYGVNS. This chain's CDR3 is CASSPGTGILPLHF. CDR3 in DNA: TGTGCCAGCAGCCCCGGGACAGGGATTTTACCCCTCCACTTT. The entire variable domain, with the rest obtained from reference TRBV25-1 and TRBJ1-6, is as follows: EADIYQTPRYLVIGTGKKITLECSQTMGHDKMYWYQQDPGMELHLIHYSYGVNSTEKGDLSSESTVSRIRTEHFPLTLESARPSHTSQYLCASSPGTGILPLHFGNGTRLTVT.

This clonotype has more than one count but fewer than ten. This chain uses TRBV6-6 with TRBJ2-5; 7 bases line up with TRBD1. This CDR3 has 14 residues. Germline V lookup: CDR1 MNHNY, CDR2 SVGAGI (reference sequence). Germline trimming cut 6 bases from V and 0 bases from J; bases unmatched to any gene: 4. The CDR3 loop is CASRDTGDQETQYF. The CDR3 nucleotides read TGTGCCAGCAGGGACACAGGGGACCAAGAGACCCAGTACTTC.

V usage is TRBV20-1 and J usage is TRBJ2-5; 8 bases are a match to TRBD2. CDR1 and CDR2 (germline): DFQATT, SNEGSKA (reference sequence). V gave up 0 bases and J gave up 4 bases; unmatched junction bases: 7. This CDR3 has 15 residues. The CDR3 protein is CSARDPPGGRETQYF. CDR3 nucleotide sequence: TGCAGTGCTAGAGACCCCCCGGGGGGGCGAGAGACCCAGTACTTC.

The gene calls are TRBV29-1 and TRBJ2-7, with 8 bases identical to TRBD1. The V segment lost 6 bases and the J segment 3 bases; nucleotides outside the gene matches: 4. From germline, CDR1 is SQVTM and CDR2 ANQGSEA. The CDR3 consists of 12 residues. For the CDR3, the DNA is TGCAGCGTCCGACAGGGGATCTACGAGCAGTACTTC. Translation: CSVRQGIYEQYF.

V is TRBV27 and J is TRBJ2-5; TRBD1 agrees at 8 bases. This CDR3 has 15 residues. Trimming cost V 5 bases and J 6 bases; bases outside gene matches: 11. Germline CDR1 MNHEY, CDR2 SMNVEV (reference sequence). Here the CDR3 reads CASSPNGDRRQTQYF. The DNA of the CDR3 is TGTGCCAGCAGTCCAAACGGGGACAGGCGTCAGACCCAGTACTTC.

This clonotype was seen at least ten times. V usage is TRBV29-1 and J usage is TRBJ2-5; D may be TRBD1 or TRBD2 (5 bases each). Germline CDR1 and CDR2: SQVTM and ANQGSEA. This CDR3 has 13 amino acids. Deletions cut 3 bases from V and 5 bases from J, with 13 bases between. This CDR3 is CSVDRGSGETQYF. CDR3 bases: TGCAGCGTTGATCGGGGCAGTGGCGAGACCCAGTACTTC.

Here the CDR3 reads CASSSEGGRKETQYF. CDR3 in DNA: TGTGCCAGCAGCTCTGAGGGGGGCCGCAAAGAGACCCAGTACTTC. The chain links TRBV7-7 to TRBJ2-5, with D possibly called TRBD1 or TRBD2 (6 bases each). In germline, CDR1 is SSHAT, CDR2 FNYEAQ (reference sequence). V lost 4 bases and J lost 3, with 15 bases in between. The CDR3 is 15 amino acids.